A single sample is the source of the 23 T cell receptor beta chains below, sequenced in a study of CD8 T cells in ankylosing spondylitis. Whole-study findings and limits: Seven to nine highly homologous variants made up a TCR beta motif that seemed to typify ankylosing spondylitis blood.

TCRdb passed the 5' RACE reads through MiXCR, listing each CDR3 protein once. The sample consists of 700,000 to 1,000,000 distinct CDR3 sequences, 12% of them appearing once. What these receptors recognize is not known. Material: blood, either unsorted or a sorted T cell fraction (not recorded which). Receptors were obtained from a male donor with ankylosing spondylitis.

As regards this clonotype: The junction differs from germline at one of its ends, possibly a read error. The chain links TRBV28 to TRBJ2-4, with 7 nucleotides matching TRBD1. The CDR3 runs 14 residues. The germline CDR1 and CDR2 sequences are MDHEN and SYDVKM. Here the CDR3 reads CASGKTGIKYIQYF. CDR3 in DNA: TGTGCCAGCGGAAAGACAGGGATCAAATACATTCAGTACTTC.

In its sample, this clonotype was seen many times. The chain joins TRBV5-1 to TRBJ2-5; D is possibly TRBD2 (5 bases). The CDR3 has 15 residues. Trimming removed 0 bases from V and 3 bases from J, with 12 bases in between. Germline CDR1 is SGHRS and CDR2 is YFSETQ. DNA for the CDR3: TGCGCCAGCAGCTTGGTCTACGGTAGCGAAGAGACCCAGTACTTC. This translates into CASSLVYGSEETQYF.

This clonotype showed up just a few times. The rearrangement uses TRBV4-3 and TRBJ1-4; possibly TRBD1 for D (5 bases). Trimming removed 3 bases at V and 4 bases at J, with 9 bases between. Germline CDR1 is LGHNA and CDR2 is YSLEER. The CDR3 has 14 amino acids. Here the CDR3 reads CASSQTRGNEKLFF. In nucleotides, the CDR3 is TGCGCCAGCAGCCAGACGAGGGGTAATGAAAAACTGTTTTTT.

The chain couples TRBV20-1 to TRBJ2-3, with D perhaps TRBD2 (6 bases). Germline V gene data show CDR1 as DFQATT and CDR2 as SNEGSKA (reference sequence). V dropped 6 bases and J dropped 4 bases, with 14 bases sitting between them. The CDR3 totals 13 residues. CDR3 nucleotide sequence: TGCAGTGCCACTACCTCGGGGGCAGATACGCAGTATTTT. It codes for CSATTSGADTQYF.

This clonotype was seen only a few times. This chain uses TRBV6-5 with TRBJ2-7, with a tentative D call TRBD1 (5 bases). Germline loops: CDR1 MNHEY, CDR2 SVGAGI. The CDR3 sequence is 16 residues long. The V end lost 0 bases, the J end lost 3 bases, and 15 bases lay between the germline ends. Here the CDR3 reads CASSYSGVQALYEQYF. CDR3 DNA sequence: TGTGCCAGCAGTTACTCAGGGGTCCAGGCGCTCTACGAGCAGTACTTC.

CDR3 residues: CASSENQGGGFEQFF. Here the CDR3 DNA reads TGTGCCAGCAGTGAAAACCAGGGAGGAGGCTTTGAGCAGTTCTTC. The J gene is TRBJ2-1, the V gene TRBV2; perhaps TRBD2 as D (6 bases). There are 15 residues in the CDR3. Trimming took 2 bases from V and 9 from J, leaving 17 bases between them. In germline, CDR1 is SNHLY, CDR2 FYNNEI. Looking up the rest from reference TRBV2 and TRBJ2-1 gives the full variable domain: EPEVTQTPSHQVTQMGQEVILRCVPISNHLYFYWYRQILGQKVEFLVSFYNNEISEKSEIFDDQFSVERPDGSNFTLKIRSTKLEDSAMYFCASSENQGGGFEQFFGPGTRLTVL.

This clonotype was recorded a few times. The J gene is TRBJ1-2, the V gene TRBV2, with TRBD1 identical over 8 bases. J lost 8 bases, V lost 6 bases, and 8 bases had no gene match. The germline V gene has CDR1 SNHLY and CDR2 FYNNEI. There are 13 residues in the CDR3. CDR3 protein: CASRDRGGVGYTF. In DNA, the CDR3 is TGTGCCAGCAGAGACAGGGGAGGAGTAGGCTACACCTTC.

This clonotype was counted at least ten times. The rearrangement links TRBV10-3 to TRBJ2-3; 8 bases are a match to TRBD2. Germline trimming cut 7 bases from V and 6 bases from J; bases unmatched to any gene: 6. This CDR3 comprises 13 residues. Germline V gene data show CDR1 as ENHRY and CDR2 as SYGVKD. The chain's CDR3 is CAINQREMDTQYF. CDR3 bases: TGTGCCATCAACCAGCGGGAGATGGATACGCAGTATTTT.

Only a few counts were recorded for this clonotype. The DNA of the CDR3 is TGTGCCAGCAGCACAGCCCCTCGGGACTACGAGCAGTACTTC. Amino acid sequence: CASSTAPRDYEQYF. The chain employs TRBV7-2 and TRBJ2-7; perhaps TRBD2 as D (5 bases). CDR3 length equals 14 residues. CDR1 and CDR2 from the germline V gene are SGHTA and FQGNSA. The V and J ends lost 5 bases and 3 bases respectively, with 14 bases between them.

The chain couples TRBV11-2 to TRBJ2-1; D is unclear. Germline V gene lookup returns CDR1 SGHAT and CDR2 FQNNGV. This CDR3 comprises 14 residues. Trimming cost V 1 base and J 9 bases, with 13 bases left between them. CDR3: CASSLGSGSGEQFF. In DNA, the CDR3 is TGTGCCAGCAGCTTAGGATCCGGCTCGGGTGAGCAGTTCTTC.

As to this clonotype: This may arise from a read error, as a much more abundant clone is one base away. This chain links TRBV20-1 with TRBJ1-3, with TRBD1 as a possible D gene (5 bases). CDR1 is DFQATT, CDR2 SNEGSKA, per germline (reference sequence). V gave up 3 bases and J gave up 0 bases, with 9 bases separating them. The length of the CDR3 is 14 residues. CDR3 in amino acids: CSASDSNSGNTIYF. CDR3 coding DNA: TGCAGTGCTAGTGACAGTAACTCTGGAAACACCATATATTTT.

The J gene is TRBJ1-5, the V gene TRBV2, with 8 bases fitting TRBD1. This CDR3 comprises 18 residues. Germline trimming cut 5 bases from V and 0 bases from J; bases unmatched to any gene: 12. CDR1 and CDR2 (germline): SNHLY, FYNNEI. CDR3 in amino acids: CASSRRLQGASSNQPQHF. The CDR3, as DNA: TGTGCCAGCAGTAGAAGACTTCAGGGGGCATCTAGCAATCAGCCCCAGCATTTT.

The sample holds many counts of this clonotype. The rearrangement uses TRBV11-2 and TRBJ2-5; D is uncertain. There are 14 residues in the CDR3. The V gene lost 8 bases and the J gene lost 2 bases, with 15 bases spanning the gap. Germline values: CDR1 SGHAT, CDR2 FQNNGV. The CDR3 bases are TGTGCCAGCCAGGCCCTCTTGACGCAAGAGACCCAGTACTTC. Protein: CASQALLTQETQYF.

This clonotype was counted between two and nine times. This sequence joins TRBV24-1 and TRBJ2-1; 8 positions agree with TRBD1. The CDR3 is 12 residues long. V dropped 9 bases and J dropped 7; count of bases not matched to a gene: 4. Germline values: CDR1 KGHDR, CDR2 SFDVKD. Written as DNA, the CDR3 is TGTGCCACCCAAGACAGGGGAAATGAGCAGTTCTTC. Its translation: CATQDRGNEQFF.

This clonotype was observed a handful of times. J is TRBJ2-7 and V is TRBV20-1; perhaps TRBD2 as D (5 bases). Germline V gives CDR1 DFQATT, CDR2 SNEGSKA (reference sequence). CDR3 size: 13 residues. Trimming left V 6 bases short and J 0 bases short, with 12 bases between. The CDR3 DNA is TGCAGTGCCCGCTTTGAGGGCTCCTACGAGCAGTACTTC. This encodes CSARFEGSYEQYF.

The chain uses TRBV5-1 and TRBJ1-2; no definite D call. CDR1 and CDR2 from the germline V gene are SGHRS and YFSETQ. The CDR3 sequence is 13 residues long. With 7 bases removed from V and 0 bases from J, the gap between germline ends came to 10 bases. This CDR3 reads CASGLGANYGYTF. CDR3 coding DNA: TGCGCCAGCGGCCTCGGGGCTAACTATGGCTACACCTTC. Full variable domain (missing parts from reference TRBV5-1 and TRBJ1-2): KAGVTQTPRYLIKTRGQQVTLSCSPISGHRSVSWYQQTPGQGLQFLFEYFSETQRNKGNFPGRFSGRQFSNSRSEMNVSTLELGDSALYLCASGLGANYGYTFGSGTRLTVV.

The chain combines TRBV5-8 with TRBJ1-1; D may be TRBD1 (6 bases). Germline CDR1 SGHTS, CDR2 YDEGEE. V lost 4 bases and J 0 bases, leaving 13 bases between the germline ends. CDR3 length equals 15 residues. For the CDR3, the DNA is TGTGCCAGCAGCCGGGGGCGAGGGCTGAACACTGAAGCTTTCTTT. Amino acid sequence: CASSRGRGLNTEAFF.

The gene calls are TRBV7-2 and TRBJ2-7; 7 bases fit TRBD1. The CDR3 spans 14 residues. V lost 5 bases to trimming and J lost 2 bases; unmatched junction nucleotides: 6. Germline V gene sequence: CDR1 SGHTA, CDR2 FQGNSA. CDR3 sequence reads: CASSRNRGPYEQYF. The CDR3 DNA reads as TGTGCCAGCAGCCGCAACAGGGGTCCCTACGAGCAGTACTTC.

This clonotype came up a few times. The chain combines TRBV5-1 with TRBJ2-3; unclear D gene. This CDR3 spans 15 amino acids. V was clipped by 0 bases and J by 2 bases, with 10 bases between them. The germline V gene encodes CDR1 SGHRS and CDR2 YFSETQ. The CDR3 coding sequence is TGCGCCAGCAGCTTGGAGGCCATCACCACAGATACGCAGTATTTT. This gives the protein CASSLEAITTDTQYF.

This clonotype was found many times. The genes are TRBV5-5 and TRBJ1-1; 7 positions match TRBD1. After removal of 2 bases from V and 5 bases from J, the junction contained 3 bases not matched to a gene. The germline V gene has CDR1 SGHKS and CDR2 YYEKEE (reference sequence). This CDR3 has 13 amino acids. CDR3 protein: CASSFYRGTEAFF. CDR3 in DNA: TGTGCCAGCAGCTTCTACAGGGGTACTGAAGCTTTCTTT.

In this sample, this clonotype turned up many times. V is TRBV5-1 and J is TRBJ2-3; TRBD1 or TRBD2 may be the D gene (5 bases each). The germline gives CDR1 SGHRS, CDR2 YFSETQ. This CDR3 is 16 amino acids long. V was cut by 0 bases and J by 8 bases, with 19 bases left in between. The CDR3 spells CASSLAGALLGGTQYF. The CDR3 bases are TGCGCCAGCAGCTTGGCCGGAGCACTCCTTGGGGGTACGCAGTATTTT.

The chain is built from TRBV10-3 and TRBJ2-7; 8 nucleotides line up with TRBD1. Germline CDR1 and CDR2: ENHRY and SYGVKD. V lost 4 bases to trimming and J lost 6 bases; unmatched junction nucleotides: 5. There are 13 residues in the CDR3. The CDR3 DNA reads TGTGCCATCAGTGCGGACAGGGCTGGCGAGCAGTACTTC. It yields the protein CAISADRAGEQYF.

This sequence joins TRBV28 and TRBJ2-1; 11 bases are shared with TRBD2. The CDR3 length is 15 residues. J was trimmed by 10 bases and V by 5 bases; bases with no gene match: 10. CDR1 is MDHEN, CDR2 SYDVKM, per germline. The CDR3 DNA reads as TGTGCCAGCAGTACGGGTAGCGGGAGGGCCCGGGAGCAGTTCTTC. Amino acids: CASSTGSGRAREQFF. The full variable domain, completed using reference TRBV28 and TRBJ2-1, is DVKVTQSSRYLVKRTGEKVFLECVQDMDHENMFWYRQDPGLGLRLIYFSYDVKMKEKGDIPEGYSVSREKKERFSLILESASTNQTSMYLCASSTGSGRAREQFFGPGTRLTVL.